This T cell receptor (beta chain) was sequenced during a study of cytomegalovirus exposure and HLA in healthy donors. Whole-study context: The use of the same platform for the 120 or so validation repertoires and the 550 to 850 first-cohort repertoires was reported by a later analysis.

Sequencing used immunoSEQ multiplex PCR; TCRdb keeps in-frame clones, though not all of them. The sample holds approximately 240,000 clones; about 89% are singletons and the top ten take more than 1%. As concerns this clone: Its antigen remains unidentified.

A 120-subject validation cohort, separate from the approximately 700-subject first cohort, supplied the donors. Points from the study as a whole: 164 TCR beta chains were listed as cytomegalovirus-associated.

The source of this sequence is a woman aged 18 to 35 in good health and CMV-seronegative. Sample: PBMCs.

CDR3 nucleotide sequence: TGTGCCAGTTCAGGGTCCCCGGGGAACACTGAAGCTTTCTTT. Translated: CASSGSPGNTEAFF. This chain connects TRBV6-6 to TRBJ1-1, with a tentative D call TRBD1 (5 bases). Germline-derived CDR1 and CDR2 are MNHNY and SVGAGI (reference sequence). CDR3 length equals 14 residues. V gave up 9 bases and J gave up 1 base, with 15 bases separating them.